This T cell receptor (beta chain) was found in a study of cytomegalovirus exposure and HLA in healthy donors. Notes on the study in general: A later analysis found that most CMV-associated TCR beta chains appeared HLA-restricted.

With regard to this clone: Its antigen is undetermined.

J lost 11 bases, V lost 4 bases, and 15 bases had no gene match. Germline V gene data show CDR1 as MNHEY and CDR2 as SMNVEV (reference sequence). CDR3 length: 15 residues. The PCR employed 60 Vbeta primers together with 13 Jbeta primers. TCRdb keeps only in-frame clones here, not all; method: immunoSEQ multiplex PCR. Of 150,000 to 200,000 clones listed, roughly 77% are singletons. The sequencing sample was made of PBMCs. The chain couples TRBV27 to TRBJ1-1, with 8 bases identical to TRBD1. The source of this sequence is a woman aged 45-65 years in good health and CMV-seronegative. CDR3 nucleotide sequence: TGTGCCAGCAGTTCCGGGACAGGCTTCCATCGCTGGGCTTTCTTT. Amino acid sequence: CASSSGTGFHRWAFF.